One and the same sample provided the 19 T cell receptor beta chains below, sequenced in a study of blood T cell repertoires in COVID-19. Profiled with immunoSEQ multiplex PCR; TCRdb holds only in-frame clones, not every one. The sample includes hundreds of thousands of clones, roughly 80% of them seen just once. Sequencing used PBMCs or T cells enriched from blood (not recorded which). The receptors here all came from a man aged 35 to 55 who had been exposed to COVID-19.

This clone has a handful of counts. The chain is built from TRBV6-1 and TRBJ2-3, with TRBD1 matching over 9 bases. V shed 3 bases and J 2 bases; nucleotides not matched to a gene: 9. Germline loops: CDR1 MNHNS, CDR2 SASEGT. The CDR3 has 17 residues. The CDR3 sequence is CASSDAYRGLATDTQYF. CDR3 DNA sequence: TGTGCCAGCAGTGATGCCTACAGGGGGCTGGCCACAGATACGCAGTATTTT.

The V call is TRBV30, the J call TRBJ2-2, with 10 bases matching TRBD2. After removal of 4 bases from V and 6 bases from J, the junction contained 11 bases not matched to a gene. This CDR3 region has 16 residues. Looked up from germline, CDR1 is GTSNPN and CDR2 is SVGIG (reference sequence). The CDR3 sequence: CAWTTRASGSPGELFF. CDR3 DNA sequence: TGTGCCTGGACCACCCGGGCTAGCGGGAGTCCCGGGGAGCTGTTTTTT.

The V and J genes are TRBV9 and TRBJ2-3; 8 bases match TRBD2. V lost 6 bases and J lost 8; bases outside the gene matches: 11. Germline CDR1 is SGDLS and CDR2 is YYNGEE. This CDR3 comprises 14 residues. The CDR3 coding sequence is TGTGCCAGCACTATTCAGCGGGAGTTCGGTACGCAGTATTTT. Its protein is CASTIQREFGTQYF.

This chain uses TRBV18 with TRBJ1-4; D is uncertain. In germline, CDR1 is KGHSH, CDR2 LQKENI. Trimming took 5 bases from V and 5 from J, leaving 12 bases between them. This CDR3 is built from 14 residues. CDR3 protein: CASSSAIANEKLFF. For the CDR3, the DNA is TGTGCCAGCTCATCAGCTATAGCAAATGAAAAACTGTTTTTT.

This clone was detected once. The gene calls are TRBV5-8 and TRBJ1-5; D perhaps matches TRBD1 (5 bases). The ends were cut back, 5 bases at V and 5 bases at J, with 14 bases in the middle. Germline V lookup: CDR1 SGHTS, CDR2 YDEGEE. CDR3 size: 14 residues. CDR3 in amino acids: CASSPTGVDQPQHF. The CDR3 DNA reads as TGTGCCAGCAGTCCTACGGGGGTCGATCAGCCCCAGCATTTT.

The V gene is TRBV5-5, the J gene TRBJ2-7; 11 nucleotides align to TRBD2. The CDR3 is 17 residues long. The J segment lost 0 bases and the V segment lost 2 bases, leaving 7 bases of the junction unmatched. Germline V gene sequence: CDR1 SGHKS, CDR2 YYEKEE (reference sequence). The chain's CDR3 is CASSLVVTSGSSYEQYF. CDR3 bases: TGTGCCAGCAGCTTAGTTGTCACTAGCGGGAGCTCCTACGAGCAGTACTTC.

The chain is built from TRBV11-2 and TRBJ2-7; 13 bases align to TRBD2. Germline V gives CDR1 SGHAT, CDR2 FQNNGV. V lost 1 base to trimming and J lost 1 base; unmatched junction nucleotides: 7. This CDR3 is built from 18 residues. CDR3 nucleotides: TGTGCCAGCAGCTTAGTAGGACTAGCGGGAGTATTTTCCTACGAGCAGTACTTC. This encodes CASSLVGLAGVFSYEQYF.

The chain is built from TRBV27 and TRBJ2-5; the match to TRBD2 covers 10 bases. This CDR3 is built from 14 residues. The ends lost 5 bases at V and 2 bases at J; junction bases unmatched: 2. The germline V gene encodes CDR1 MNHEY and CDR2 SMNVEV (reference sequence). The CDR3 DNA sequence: TGTGCCAGCAGTATAGCGGGAGGACAAGAGACCCAGTACTTC. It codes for CASSIAGGQETQYF.

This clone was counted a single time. The CDR3 bases are TGCAGCGTTGTCGAGGGAGATGGGCAGTACTTC. Amino acid sequence: CSVVEGDGQYF. The chain carries TRBV29-1 and TRBJ2-7; perhaps TRBD2 as D (5 bases). This CDR3 has 11 amino acids. V was pared by 4 bases and J by 9 bases, with 13 bases between. Germline CDR1 reads SQVTM; CDR2 reads ANQGSEA.

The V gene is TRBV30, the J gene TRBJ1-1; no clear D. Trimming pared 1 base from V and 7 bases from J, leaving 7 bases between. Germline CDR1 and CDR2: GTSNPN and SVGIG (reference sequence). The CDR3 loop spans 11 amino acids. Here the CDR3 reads CAWSADFEAFF. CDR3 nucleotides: TGTGCCTGGAGTGCAGACTTTGAAGCTTTCTTT.

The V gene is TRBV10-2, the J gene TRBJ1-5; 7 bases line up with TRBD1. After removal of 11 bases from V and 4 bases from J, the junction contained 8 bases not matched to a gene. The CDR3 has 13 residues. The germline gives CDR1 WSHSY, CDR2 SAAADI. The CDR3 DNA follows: TGCGCCTCTCGACAGGGCCCAAATCAGCCCCAGCATTTT. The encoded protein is CASRQGPNQPQHF.

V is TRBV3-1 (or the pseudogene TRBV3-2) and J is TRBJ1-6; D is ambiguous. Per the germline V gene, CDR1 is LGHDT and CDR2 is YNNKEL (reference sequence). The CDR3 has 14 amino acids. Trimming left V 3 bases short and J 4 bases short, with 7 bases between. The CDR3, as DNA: TGTGCCAGCAGCCATCTGAGGTATAATTCACCCCTCCACTTT. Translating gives CASSHLRYNSPLHF.

CDR3 sequence reads: CASSFRGRWTGNTIYF. The CDR3 coding sequence is TGTGCCAGCAGCTTCAGGGGACGGTGGACTGGAAACACCATATATTTT. The chain joins TRBV7-9 to TRBJ1-3; D may be TRBD1 (6 bases). The CDR3 is 16 residues long. Trimming shortened V by 3 bases and J by 2 bases, and 14 bases separated the two germline ends. CDR1 SEHNR and CDR2 FQNEAQ come from the germline V gene (reference sequence). Variable domain in full (rest from reference TRBV7-9 and TRBJ1-3): DTGVSQNPRHKITKRGQNVTFRCDPISEHNRLYWYRQTLGQGPEFLTYFQNEAQLEKSRLLSDRFSAERPKGSFSTLEIQRTEQGDSAMYLCASSFRGRWTGNTIYFGEGSWLTVV.

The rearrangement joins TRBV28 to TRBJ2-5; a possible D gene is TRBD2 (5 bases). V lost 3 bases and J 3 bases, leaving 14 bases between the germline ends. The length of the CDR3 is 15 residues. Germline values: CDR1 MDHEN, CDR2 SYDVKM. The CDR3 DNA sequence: TGTGCCAGCAGTTTCCCCCAGCTAGCCAAAGAGACCCAGTACTTC. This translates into CASSFPQLAKETQYF. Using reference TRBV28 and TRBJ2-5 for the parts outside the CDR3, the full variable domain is DVKVTQSSRYLVKRTGEKVFLECVQDMDHENMFWYRQDPGLGLRLIYFSYDVKMKEKGDIPEGYSVSREKKERFSLILESASTNQTSMYLCASSFPQLAKETQYFGPGTRLLVL.

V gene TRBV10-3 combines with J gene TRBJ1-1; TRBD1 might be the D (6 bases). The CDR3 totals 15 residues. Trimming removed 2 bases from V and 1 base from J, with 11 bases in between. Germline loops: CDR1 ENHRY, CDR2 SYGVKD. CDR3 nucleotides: TGTGCCATCAGTGAGGGGGGGGGACAGAACACTGAAGCTTTCTTT. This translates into CAISEGGGQNTEAFF.

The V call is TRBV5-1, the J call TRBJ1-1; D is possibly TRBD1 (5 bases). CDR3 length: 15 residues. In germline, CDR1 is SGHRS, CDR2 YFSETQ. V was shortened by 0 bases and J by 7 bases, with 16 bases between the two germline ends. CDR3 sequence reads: CASSLGWGGGDEAFF. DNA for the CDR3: TGCGCCAGCAGCTTGGGTTGGGGTGGAGGGGATGAAGCTTTCTTT.

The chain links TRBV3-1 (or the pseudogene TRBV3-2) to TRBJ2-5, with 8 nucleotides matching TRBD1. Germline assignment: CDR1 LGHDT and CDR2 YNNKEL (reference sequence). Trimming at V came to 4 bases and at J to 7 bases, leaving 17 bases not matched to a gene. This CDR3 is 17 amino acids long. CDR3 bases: TGTGCCAGCAGCCCCGTCTCGGGGACAGGCCCGGAGGTGACCCAGTACTTC. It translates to CASSPVSGTGPEVTQYF.

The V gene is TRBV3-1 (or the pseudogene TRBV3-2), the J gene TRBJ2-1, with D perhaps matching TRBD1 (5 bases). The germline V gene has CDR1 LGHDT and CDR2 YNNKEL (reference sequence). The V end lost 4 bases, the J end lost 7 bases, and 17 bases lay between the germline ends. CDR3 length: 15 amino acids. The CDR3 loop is CASSPDQAGRNEQFF. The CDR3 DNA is TGTGCCAGCAGCCCGGACCAGGCAGGGCGGAATGAGCAGTTCTTC.

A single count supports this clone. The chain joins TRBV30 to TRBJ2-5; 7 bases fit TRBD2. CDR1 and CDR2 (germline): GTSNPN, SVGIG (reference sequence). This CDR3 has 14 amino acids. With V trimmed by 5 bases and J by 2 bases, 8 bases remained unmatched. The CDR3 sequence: CAWDTSGIQETQYF. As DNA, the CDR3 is TGTGCCTGGGATACGAGCGGGATTCAAGAGACCCAGTACTTC.